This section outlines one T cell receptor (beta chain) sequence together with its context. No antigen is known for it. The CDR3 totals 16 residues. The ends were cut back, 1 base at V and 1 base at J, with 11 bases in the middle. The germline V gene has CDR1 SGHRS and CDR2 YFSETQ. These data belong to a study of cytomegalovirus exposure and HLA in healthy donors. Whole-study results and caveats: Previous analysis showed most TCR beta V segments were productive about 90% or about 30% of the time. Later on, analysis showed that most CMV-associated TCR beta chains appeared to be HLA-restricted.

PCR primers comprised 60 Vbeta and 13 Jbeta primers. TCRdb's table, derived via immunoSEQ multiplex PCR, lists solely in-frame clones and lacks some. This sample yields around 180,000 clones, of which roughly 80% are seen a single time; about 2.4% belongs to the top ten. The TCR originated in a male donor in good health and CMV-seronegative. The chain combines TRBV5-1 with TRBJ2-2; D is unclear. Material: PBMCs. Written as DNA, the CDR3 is TGCGCCAGCAGCTTGCTCCGGTCAGGGAACACCGGGGAGCTGTTTTTT. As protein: CASSLLRSGNTGELFF.